One and the same sample provided the 3 T cell receptor beta chains below, sequenced in a study of shared clonotypes between healthy human individuals. The protocol was immunoSEQ multiplex PCR, while the TCRdb copy is restricted to in-frame clones and leaves out a portion. The profile shows 2 million to 3 million clones, 80% to 95% of them singletons. The specimen was naive CD4+ T cells from PBMCs. The subset denotes: CD45RA+ positively selected. These receptors were collected from a young man in good health. Some clones in this sample may be carry-over from other donors' samples.

The chain has TRBV5-1 and TRBJ1-1; D gene ambiguous. Trimming stripped 3 bases from V and 11 bases from J, with 17 bases between. Germline V gene data show CDR1 as SGHRS and CDR2 as YFSETQ. The CDR3 runs 13 residues. The CDR3 coding sequence is TGCGCCAGCAGCTCTACGATCCACGAAGCGGCTTTCTTT. Its protein is CASSSTIHEAAFF.

This rearrangement joins TRBV5-1 to TRBJ1-5, with a possible D match to TRBD1 (5 bases). This CDR3 spans 14 amino acids. CDR1 and CDR2 from the germline V gene are SGHRS and YFSETQ. Trimming took 4 bases from V and 3 from J, leaving 11 bases between them. The CDR3 DNA sequence: TGCGCCAGCAGCCCTGAGGGGATCAATCAGCCCCAGCATTTT. Protein: CASSPEGINQPQHF.

DNA of the CDR3: TGTGCCAGCAGCGCCAGCGGGAGAAACACCGGGGAGCTGTTTTTT. The encoded protein is CASSASGRNTGELFF. This chain joins TRBV4-2 and TRBJ2-2, with 8 bases fitting TRBD2. CDR1 is LGHNA and CDR2 is YNFKEQ in the germline V gene. There are 15 residues in the CDR3. J was trimmed by 2 bases and V by 5 bases; bases with no gene match: 4.